This T cell receptor beta chain derives from a study of lymphopenia after photon versus proton radiotherapy. The study's findings and limits: Post-nadir diversity loss with photons came from oligoclonal expansion, particularly CD8+ Temra cells. In patients who died, overall survival fell as post-nadir TCR diversity dropped more. Authors raise, but do not show, better survival with proton therapy.

Repertoires were generated with immunoSEQ multiplex PCR, while TCRdb's copy carries only in-frame clones and drops some. Altogether tens of thousands of clones are present, about 86% being singletons, with the ten largest covering about a tenth. With respect to this clone: The antigen is undetermined.

V lost 1 base and J 4 bases, leaving 8 bases between the germline ends. There are 14 residues in the CDR3. Per germline, CDR1 MGHRA and CDR2 YSYEKL. This specimen consisted of peripheral blood, obtained from a patient treated with proton-based radiotherapy. This TCR was sampled from a woman in her 70s with pancreatic cancer. Some clones in this sample may be carry-over from other donors' samples. The chain couples TRBV4-1 to TRBJ1-5; tentative D call: TRBD1 (5 bases). The DNA of the CDR3 is TGCGCCAGCAGCCAAGCGCAGGGAAATCAGCCCCAGCATTTT. As protein: CASSQAQGNQPQHF.